The rows below give T cell receptor beta chains drawn from one sample of a study of cytomegalovirus exposure and HLA in healthy donors. Produced via immunoSEQ multiplex PCR; TCRdb's table is partial and in-frame only. The table includes 170,000 or so clones, 84% detected once. Sequencing was carried out using PBMCs. These receptors originate from a boy between 2 and 10 years old in good health and CMV-seronegative. Each CDR3 is given with its conserved first and last residue. A D gene is named only where the DNA matches it firmly. For some rows the clone size is stated as once, few or many, or as a class when expanded; others skip it.

clone size: few; V gene: TRBV10-3; D gene: TRBD1; J gene: TRBJ1-2; CDR3 protein: CAISVGQGGYTF; CDR3 DNA: TGTGCCATCAGTGTCGGACAGGGTGGCTACACCTTC
clone size: NA; V gene: TRBV5-6; D gene: NA; J gene: TRBJ2-7; CDR3 protein: CASSQDMGEGTYEQYF; CDR3 DNA: TGTGCCAGCAGCCAGGACATGGGTGAAGGGACCTACGAGCAGTACTTC
clone size: NA; V gene: TRBV19; D gene: TRBD1; J gene: TRBJ2-7; CDR3 protein: CASSIDRGSRAYEQYF; CDR3 DNA: TGTGCCAGTAGTATTGACAGGGGATCAAGAGCCTACGAGCAGTACTTC
clone size: NA; V gene: TRBV5-1; D gene: NA; J gene: TRBJ2-3; CDR3 protein: CASSLRTTSSTDTQYF; CDR3 DNA: TGCGCCAGCAGCTTGCGGACAACCTCTAGCACAGATACGCAGTATTTT
clone size: NA; V gene: TRBV9; D gene: TRBD2; J gene: TRBJ2-1; CDR3 protein: CASSIASGSNSYNEQFF; CDR3 DNA: TGTGCCAGCAGCATAGCTAGCGGGAGCAACTCCTACAATGAGCAGTTCTTC
clone size: NA; V gene: TRBV6-1; D gene: NA; J gene: TRBJ1-1; CDR3 protein: CASSLQGIGTEAFF; CDR3 DNA: TGTGCCAGCAGTCTCCAGGGGATTGGAACTGAAGCTTTCTTT
clone size: NA; V gene: TRBV6-1; D gene: TRBD1; J gene: TRBJ2-2; CDR3 protein: CASSVNRGANTGELFF; CDR3 DNA: TGTGCCAGCAGTGTTAACAGGGGCGCGAACACCGGGGAGCTGTTTTTT
clone size: NA; V gene: TRBV7-2; D gene: NA; J gene: TRBJ1-5; CDR3 protein: CASSLGGRGSENQPQHF; CDR3 DNA: TGTGCCAGCAGCTTAGGCGGCAGGGGTTCAGAGAATCAGCCCCAGCATTTT
clone size: few; V gene: TRBV6-1; D gene: TRBD1; J gene: TRBJ1-1; CDR3 protein: CASSGGQGMNTEAFF; CDR3 DNA: TGTGCCAGCAGTGGGGGACAGGGTATGAACACTGAAGCTTTCTTT
clone size: NA; V gene: TRBV5-1; D gene: NA; J gene: TRBJ2-7; CDR3 protein: CASSLDQDEQYF; CDR3 DNA: TGCGCCAGCAGCTTGGATCAGGACGAGCAGTACTTC
clone size: NA; V gene: TRBV5-4; D gene: NA; J gene: TRBJ2-4; CDR3 protein: CASSLGSQKNIQYF; CDR3 DNA: TGTGCCAGCAGCTTGGGATCGCAGAAAAACATTCAGTACTTC
clone size: NA; V gene: TRBV25-1; D gene: TRBD1; J gene: TRBJ2-1; CDR3 protein: CASSDPTGTLYNEQFF; CDR3 DNA: TGTGCCAGCAGTGACCCGACAGGGACACTCTACAATGAGCAGTTCTTC
clone size: NA; V gene: TRBV7-9; D gene: NA; J gene: TRBJ2-3; CDR3 protein: CASSMSSGDTQYF; CDR3 DNA: TGTGCCAGCAGCATGAGCAGCGGAGATACGCAGTATTTT
clone size: NA; V gene: TRBV6-4; D gene: NA; J gene: TRBJ2-2; CDR3 protein: CASSDSLETGELFF; CDR3 DNA: TGTGCCAGCAGTGACTCGTTGGAGACCGGGGAGCTGTTTTTT
clone size: NA; V gene: TRBV5-6; D gene: NA; J gene: TRBJ2-7; CDR3 protein: CASSLTKGAVGGLDEQYF; CDR3 DNA: TGTGCCAGCAGCTTAACCAAAGGGGCAGTCGGCGGTCTCGACGAGCAGTACTTC
clone size: NA; V gene: TRBV28; D gene: NA; J gene: TRBJ2-7; CDR3 protein: CASSPWGQSYEQYF; CDR3 DNA: TGTGCCAGCAGTCCTTGGGGGCAGTCCTACGAGCAGTACTTC
clone size: once; V gene: TRBV5-1; D gene: TRBD2; J gene: TRBJ2-7; CDR3 protein: CASSLVGSSGSTEQYF; CDR3 DNA: TGCGCCAGCAGCTTGGTCGGGAGTAGCGGGAGTACCGAGCAGTACTTC